These 24 T cell receptor beta chains were all obtained from the same sample, sequenced in a study of cytomegalovirus exposure and HLA in healthy donors. PCR was performed using 60 Vbeta and 13 Jbeta primers. Method: immunoSEQ multiplex PCR; TCRdb's copy keeps in-frame clones and lacks some. Of around 120,000 clones listed, around 76% are singletons. Sequenced sample: PBMCs. The receptors originated from a man aged 55 to 70 in good health and CMV-seropositive.

This clone occurred a few times. This rearrangement joins TRBV7-9 to TRBJ1-4, with 10 bases identical to TRBD1. CDR1 and CDR2 from the germline V gene are SEHNR and FQNEAQ (reference sequence). There are 16 residues in the CDR3. Trimming removed 5 bases from V and 6 bases from J; junction bases left unmatched: 9. CDR3 DNA: TGTGCCAGCAGCCTCGGGCCCGGACAGGGGGATGAAAAACTGTTTTTT. Amino acid sequence: CASSLGPGQGDEKLFF.

V usage is TRBV2 and J usage is TRBJ2-7; 10 positions agree with TRBD2. The CDR3 runs to 15 residues. Losses at the gene ends were 5 bases for V and 2 bases for J; bases not matched to a gene: 6. The germline V gene encodes CDR1 SNHLY and CDR2 FYNNEI. In DNA, the CDR3 is TGTGCCAGCAGTTCTAGCGGGAGTTTTACCTACGAGCAGTACTTC. As protein: CASSSSGSFTYEQYF.

This chain uses TRBV7-9 with TRBJ1-5; no reliable D call. V lost 1 base and J lost 7, with 11 bases in between. This CDR3 has 14 residues. Germline CDR1 SEHNR, CDR2 FQNEAQ (reference sequence). The CDR3 protein is CASSLERVGQPQHF. DNA of the CDR3: TGTGCCAGCAGCTTAGAGAGGGTTGGCCAGCCCCAGCATTTT.

The V gene is TRBV5-1, the J gene TRBJ2-7; 8 nucleotides agree with TRBD1. V trimming: 4 bases; J trimming: 3 bases; junction bases outside the gene matches: 6. The CDR3 is made up of 14 amino acids. Per germline, CDR1 SGHRS and CDR2 YFSETQ. CDR3 region: CASSRTGNIYEQYF. In DNA, the CDR3 is TGCGCCAGCAGCCGGACAGGGAACATCTACGAGCAGTACTTC.

V and J are TRBV27 and TRBJ2-1; TRBD2 aligns across 8 bases. This CDR3 has 15 amino acids. Unmatched junction bases numbered 8, after V lost 0 bases and J lost 10 bases. CDR1 MNHEY and CDR2 SMNVEV come from the germline V gene (reference sequence). The CDR3 reads CASSLSPSGYYEQFF. The CDR3 DNA sequence: TGTGCCAGCAGTTTATCTCCTAGCGGGTACTACGAGCAGTTCTTC.

The rearrangement joins TRBV9 to TRBJ2-3; 12 bases agree with TRBD2. CDR3 length equals 15 residues. Trimming removed 3 bases from V and 6 bases from J; junction bases left unmatched: 5. Germline-derived CDR1 and CDR2 are SGDLS and YYNGEE. The CDR3 nucleotides read TGTGCCAGCAGCGCGAGGACTAGCGGGACGGATACGCAGTATTTT. Protein product: CASSARTSGTDTQYF.

The chain combines TRBV6-6 with TRBJ1-5, with D perhaps TRBD1 (6 bases). CDR3 length: 14 amino acids. V was clipped by 6 bases and J by 4 bases, with 13 bases between them. The germline V gene has CDR1 MNHNY and CDR2 SVGAGI (reference sequence). The CDR3 reads CASSRQGNNQPQHF. The CDR3 coding sequence is TGTGCCAGCAGCCGTCAGGGGAATAATCAGCCCCAGCATTTT.

This clone was observed a handful of times. V gene TRBV4-2 combines with J gene TRBJ2-3, with 8 bases fitting TRBD2. V trimming: 2 bases; J trimming: 2 bases; junction bases outside the gene matches: 9. This CDR3 has 17 amino acids. Germline assignment: CDR1 LGHNA and CDR2 YNFKEQ. Here the CDR3 reads CASSQYPGLGLTDTQYF. DNA of the CDR3: TGTGCCAGCAGCCAATACCCGGGACTAGGACTCACAGATACGCAGTATTTT.

The genes are TRBV2 and TRBJ1-6; D call uncertain. The CDR3 contains 15 residues. Per germline, CDR1 SNHLY and CDR2 FYNNEI. V was cut by 4 bases and J by 7 bases, with 14 bases left in between. CDR3 residues: CASSGRGLGNSPLHF. The DNA of the CDR3 is TGTGCCAGCAGTGGTCGAGGGCTGGGGAATTCACCCCTCCACTTT. The full variable domain, with the rest looked up from reference TRBV2 and TRBJ1-6, is EPEVTQTPSHQVTQMGQEVILRCVPISNHLYFYWYRQILGQKVEFLVSFYNNEISEKSEIFDDQFSVERPDGSNFTLKIRSTKLEDSAMYFCASSGRGLGNSPLHFGNGTRLTVT.

This clone was detected only a few times. The chain is built from TRBV18 and TRBJ1-2; D not certain. Germline lookup yields CDR1 KGHSH and CDR2 LQKENI. The CDR3 extends over 12 amino acids. Trimming took 3 bases from V and 7 from J, leaving 9 bases between them. CDR3 in amino acids: CASSPGSRGYTF. CDR3 DNA sequence: TGTGCCAGCTCACCCGGGAGTCGTGGCTACACCTTC.

V and J are TRBV27 and TRBJ1-1; D remains ambiguous. The CDR3 totals 13 residues. Germline CDR1 is MNHEY and CDR2 is SMNVEV (reference sequence). The V end lost 7 bases, the J end lost 5 bases, and 14 bases lay between the germline ends. The CDR3 region is CASKYRGYTEAFF. CDR3 bases: TGTGCCAGCAAATATCGGGGTTATACTGAAGCTTTCTTT.

The chain carries TRBV18 and TRBJ2-5; D is unclear. CDR1 is KGHSH and CDR2 is LQKENI in the germline V gene. The CDR3 contains 14 residues. V was cut by 3 bases and J by 2 bases, with 10 bases left in between. The CDR3 region has the DNA TGTGCCAGCTCACCTACAGCCACACAAGAGACCCAGTACTTC. Its protein is CASSPTATQETQYF.

The J gene is TRBJ2-5, the V gene TRBV28; D is perhaps TRBD2 (6 bases). Germline CDR1 is MDHEN and CDR2 is SYDVKM. The CDR3 runs 14 residues. V was shortened by 3 bases and J by 4 bases, with 12 bases between the two germline ends. The chain's CDR3 is CASSLSYGGETQYF. The CDR3 DNA is TGTGCCAGCAGTTTGTCTTACGGGGGAGAGACCCAGTACTTC.

This rearrangement joins TRBV5-1 to TRBJ1-2, with D unclear. CDR3 size: 13 residues. Trimming stripped 4 bases from V and 6 bases from J, with 13 bases between. Germline lookup yields CDR1 SGHRS and CDR2 YFSETQ. CDR3 in DNA: TGCGCCAGCAGCGCAACCCATGCAGATGGCTACACCTTC. Residues: CASSATHADGYTF. The full variable domain, in which reference TRBV5-1 and TRBJ1-2 provide the parts outside the CDR3, is KAGVTQTPRYLIKTRGQQVTLSCSPISGHRSVSWYQQTPGQGLQFLFEYFSETQRNKGNFPGRFSGRQFSNSRSEMNVSTLELGDSALYLCASSATHADGYTFGSGTRLTVV.

With regard to this clone: Other DNA sequences of this sample code for an identical CDR3. This chain uses TRBV9 with TRBJ2-5; 13 bases agree with TRBD2. V was pared by 4 bases and J by 3 bases, with 3 bases of the junction left unmatched. CDR1 and CDR2 from the germline V gene are SGDLS and YYNGEE. CDR3 size: 15 residues. The CDR3 bases are TGTGCCAGCAGCCGACTAGCGGGGGGAAAAGAGACCCAGTACTTC. Protein product: CASSRLAGGKETQYF. Supplemented by reference TRBV9 and TRBJ2-5, the full variable domain reads DSGVTQTPKHLITATGQRVTLRCSPRSGDLSVYWYQQSLDQGLQFLIQYYNGEERAKGNILERFSAQQFPDLHSELNLSSLELGDSALYFCASSRLAGGKETQYFGPGTRLLVL.

This clone was seen a handful of times. CDR3 in DNA: TGTGCCAGCAGTGGACTGACGAGGACTGAAGCTTTCTTT. Translated, it gives CASSGLTRTEAFF. This sequence joins TRBV6-5 and TRBJ1-1; no firm D call. Germline lookup yields CDR1 MNHEY and CDR2 SVGAGI. V was cut by 5 bases and J by 5 bases, with 12 bases left in between. There are 13 residues in the CDR3.

The V call is TRBV29-1, the J call TRBJ2-7, with D tentatively TRBD2 (7 bases). The germline CDR1 and CDR2 sequences are SQVTM and ANQGSEA. The CDR3 consists of 14 residues. V was clipped by 4 bases and J by 7 bases, with 20 bases between them. The CDR3 region has the DNA TGCAGCGTTGGACTTCAAGGGGGGGTACTGGAGCAGTACTTC. Residues: CSVGLQGGVLEQYF.

V gene TRBV7-9 combines with J gene TRBJ2-7; possibly TRBD1 for D (5 bases). V gave up 3 bases and J gave up 4 bases, with 13 bases separating them. There are 14 residues in the CDR3. Germline assignment: CDR1 SEHNR and CDR2 FQNEAQ (reference sequence). In DNA form, the CDR3 reads TGTGCCAGCAGCTTTGGTCAGGGTTTATACGAGCAGTACTTC. It is translated as CASSFGQGLYEQYF.

This clone turned up a few times. J is TRBJ2-7 and V is TRBV4-1; TRBD1 matches at 10 bases. V gave up 3 bases and J gave up 2 bases; unmatched junction bases: 4. Germline V gene sequence: CDR1 MGHRA, CDR2 YSYEKL. This CDR3 has 15 amino acids. The CDR3 loop is CASSHGQGGTYEQYF. The CDR3 nucleotides read TGCGCCAGCAGCCATGGACAGGGGGGCACCTACGAGCAGTACTTC.

J is TRBJ1-1 and V is TRBV30; TRBD1 agrees at 8 bases. With 0 bases clipped from V and 5 bases from J, the junction kept 2 bases outside the gene matches. CDR3 size: 13 residues. Germline V gene sequence: CDR1 GTSNPN, CDR2 SVGIG (reference sequence). This CDR3 reads CAWSVDRGTEAFF. Here the CDR3 DNA reads TGTGCCTGGAGTGTCGACAGGGGTACTGAAGCTTTCTTT.

The rearrangement uses TRBV20-1 and TRBJ2-5; TRBD1 matches 7 bases. The germline V gene encodes CDR1 DFQATT and CDR2 SNEGSKA (reference sequence). The CDR3 length is 11 residues. CDR3 sequence reads: CATGTAETQYF. CDR3 coding DNA: TGCGCCACCGGGACAGCAGAGACCCAGTACTTC.

The chain is built from TRBV4-1 and TRBJ1-3; D might be TRBD1 (6 bases). V was pared by 4 bases and J by 3 bases, with 13 bases between. Looked up from germline, CDR1 is MGHRA and CDR2 is YSYEKL. The CDR3 spans 15 residues. CDR3 DNA sequence: TGCGCCAGCAGCCTTCCAGGGGTTAGTGGAAACACCATATATTTT. This encodes CASSLPGVSGNTIYF.

This chain uses TRBV11-2 with TRBJ2-3; D perhaps matches TRBD2 (6 bases). The CDR3 consists of 15 residues. Germline CDR1 reads SGHAT; CDR2 reads FQNNGV. V was trimmed by 6 bases and J by 0 bases, leaving 13 bases between them. The DNA for the CDR3 is TGTGCCAGCAGTCCCACCCGGGGGAGCACAGATACGCAGTATTTT. Amino acid sequence: CASSPTRGSTDTQYF.

This clone was seen more than once but under ten times. The genes are TRBV28 and TRBJ2-7; 10 nucleotides align to TRBD1. The CDR3 runs to 16 residues. Germline-derived CDR1 and CDR2 are MDHEN and SYDVKM. J gave up 5 bases and V 2 bases, and 9 bases lay outside the gene matches. CDR3 protein: CASSLAAGDRGHEQYF. CDR3 nucleotides: TGTGCCAGCAGTTTAGCGGCGGGGGACAGGGGTCACGAGCAGTACTTC.